The clone carrying this T cell receptor beta chain was seen at least ten times. A library of TCRbeta sequences, prepared with unique molecular identifiers, was generated. TCRdb ran MiXCR on the PCR reads and lists one entry per CDR3 protein. The data hold fewer than 95,000 distinct CDR3 sequences, with 12% observed a single time. Trimming left V 5 bases short and J 6 bases short, with 11 bases between. Germline CDR1 is MNHEY and CDR2 is SVGAGI. The CDR3 runs to 13 residues. The sample is drawn from a study of T-cell reconstitution after alpha-beta-depleted transplantation in children. The rearrangement uses TRBV6-5 and TRBJ2-1; D gene ambiguous. The sample here was PBMCs from the stem cell graft donor, taken from the stem cell graft. The sequence came from a human donor who donated a stem cell graft to a child with inherited bone marrow failure. The chain's CDR3 is CASSIAGGNEQFF. The CDR3 nucleotides read TGTGCCAGCAGTATCGCCGGTGGCAATGAGCAGTTCTTC.